The sequence of this T cell receptor beta chain was determined in a study of shared clonotypes between healthy human individuals. Study observations and caveats: Only blood was sampled; tissue repertoires likely differ.

The CDR3 has 14 amino acids. Looked up from germline, CDR1 is SGHTA and CDR2 is FQGNSA. With V trimmed by 0 bases and J by 10 bases, 4 bases remained unmatched. A note on this clone: Its antigen is unidentified.

Using immunoSEQ multiplex PCR, the repertoire was profiled, and TCRdb retains in-frame clones only, with some absent. The sample lists 2 million to 2.5 million clones, 85% to 95% occurring once. This clonotype was obtained from a young man in good health. Some clones in this sample may be carry-over from other donors' samples. Sequencing used naive CD4+ T cells from PBMCs. Subset in this sample: CD45RA+ positively selected. This chain links TRBV7-2 with TRBJ1-5; TRBD1 matches at 9 bases. The CDR3 loop is CASSLARTGGPQHF. The CDR3 DNA reads as TGTGCCAGCAGCTTAGCGAGAACAGGGGGCCCCCAGCATTTT.